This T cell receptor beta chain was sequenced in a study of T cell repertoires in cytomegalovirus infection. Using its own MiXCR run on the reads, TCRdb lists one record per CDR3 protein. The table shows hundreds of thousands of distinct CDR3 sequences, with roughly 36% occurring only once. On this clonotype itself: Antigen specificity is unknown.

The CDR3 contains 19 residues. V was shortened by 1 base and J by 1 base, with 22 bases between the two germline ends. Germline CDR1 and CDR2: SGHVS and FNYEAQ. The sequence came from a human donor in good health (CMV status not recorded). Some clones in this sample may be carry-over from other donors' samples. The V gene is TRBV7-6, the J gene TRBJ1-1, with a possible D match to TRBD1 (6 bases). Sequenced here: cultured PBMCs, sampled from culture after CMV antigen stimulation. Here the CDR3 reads CASSLVWDTTLRENTEAFF. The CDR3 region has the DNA TGTGCCAGCAGCTTAGTCTGGGACACTACCCTTCGAGAGAACACTGAAGCTTTCTTT.